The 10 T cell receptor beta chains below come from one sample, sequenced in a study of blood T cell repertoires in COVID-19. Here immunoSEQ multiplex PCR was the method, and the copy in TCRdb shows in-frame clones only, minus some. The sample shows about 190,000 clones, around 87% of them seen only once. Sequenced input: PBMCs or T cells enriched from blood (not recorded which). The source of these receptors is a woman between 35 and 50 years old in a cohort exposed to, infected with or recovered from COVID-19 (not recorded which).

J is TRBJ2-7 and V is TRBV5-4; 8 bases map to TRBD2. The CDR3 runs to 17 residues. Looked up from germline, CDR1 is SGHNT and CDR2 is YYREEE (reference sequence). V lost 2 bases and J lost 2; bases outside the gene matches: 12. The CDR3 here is CASSFGTYGGGTYEQYF. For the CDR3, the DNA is TGTGCCAGCAGCTTTGGTACCTACGGCGGGGGGACCTACGAGCAGTACTTC.

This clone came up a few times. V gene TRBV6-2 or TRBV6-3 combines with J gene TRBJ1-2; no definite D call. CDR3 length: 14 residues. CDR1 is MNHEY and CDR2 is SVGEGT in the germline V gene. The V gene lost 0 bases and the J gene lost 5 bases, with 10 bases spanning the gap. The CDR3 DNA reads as TGTGCCAGCAGTTACTCGAACAGTCTTTATGGCTACACCTTC. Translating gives CASSYSNSLYGYTF.

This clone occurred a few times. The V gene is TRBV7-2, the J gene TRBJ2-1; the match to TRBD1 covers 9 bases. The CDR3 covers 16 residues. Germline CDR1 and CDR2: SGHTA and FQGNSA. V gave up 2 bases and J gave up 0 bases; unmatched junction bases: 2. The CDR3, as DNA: TGTGCCAGCAGCTTAAGACAGGGGGGCTCCTACAATGAGCAGTTCTTC. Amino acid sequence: CASSLRQGGSYNEQFF.

This CDR3 is CASSLAYGTDTQYF. The CDR3 nucleotides are TGCGCCAGCAGCTTGGCCTACGGTACAGATACGCAGTATTTT. V gene TRBV5-1 combines with J gene TRBJ2-3; unclear D gene. V was cut by 0 bases and J by 3 bases, with 8 bases left in between. The CDR3 totals 14 residues. Germline V gene lookup returns CDR1 SGHRS and CDR2 YFSETQ.

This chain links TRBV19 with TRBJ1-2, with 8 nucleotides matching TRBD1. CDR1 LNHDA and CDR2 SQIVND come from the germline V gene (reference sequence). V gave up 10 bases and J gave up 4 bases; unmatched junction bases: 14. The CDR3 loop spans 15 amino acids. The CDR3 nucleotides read TGTGCCACGACGGGCCAGGGGGCTGTTCTCTATGGCTACACCTTC. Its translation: CATTGQGAVLYGYTF.

The CDR3 loop is CASSLAGTANQPQHF. In nucleotides, the CDR3 is TGCGCCAGCAGCTTGGCCGGGACTGCTAATCAGCCCCAGCATTTT. The chain employs TRBV5-1 and TRBJ1-5; TRBD1 might be the D (5 bases). The CDR3 is 15 amino acids. Germline V gene sequence: CDR1 SGHRS, CDR2 YFSETQ. V was clipped by 0 bases and J by 4 bases, with 11 bases between them.

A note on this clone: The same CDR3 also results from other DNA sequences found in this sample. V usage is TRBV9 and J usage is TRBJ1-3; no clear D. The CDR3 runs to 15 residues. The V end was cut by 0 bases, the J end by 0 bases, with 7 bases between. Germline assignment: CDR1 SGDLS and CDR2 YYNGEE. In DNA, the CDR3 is TGTGCCAGCAGCGTAGGGGCCAGCTCTGGAAACACCATATATTTT. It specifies CASSVGASSGNTIYF.

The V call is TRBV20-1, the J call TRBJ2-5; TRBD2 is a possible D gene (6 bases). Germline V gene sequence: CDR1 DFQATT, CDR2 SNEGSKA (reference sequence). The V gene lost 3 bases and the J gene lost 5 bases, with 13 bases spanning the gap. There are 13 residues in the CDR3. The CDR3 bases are TGCAGTGCTAGTAGGCTAGCGCGCGAGACCCAGTACTTC. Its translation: CSASRLARETQYF.

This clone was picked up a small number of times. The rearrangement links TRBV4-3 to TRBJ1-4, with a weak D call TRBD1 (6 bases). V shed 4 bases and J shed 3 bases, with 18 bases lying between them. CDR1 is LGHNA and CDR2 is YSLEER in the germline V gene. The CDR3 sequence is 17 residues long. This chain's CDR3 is CASSPHGGGLANEKLFF. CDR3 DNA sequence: TGCGCCAGCAGCCCTCATGGGGGCGGGTTGGCTAATGAAAAACTGTTTTTT.

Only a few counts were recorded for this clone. CDR3 coding DNA: TGTGCCACCAGCAGAGGACCCCGGGACAGGGCTAGCAATCAGCCCCAGCATTTT. Amino acid sequence: CATSRGPRDRASNQPQHF. V and J are TRBV15 and TRBJ1-5; 9 bases are shared with TRBD1. Germline CDR1 and CDR2: LNHNV and YYDKDF (reference sequence). Trimming removed 1 base from V and 0 bases from J; junction bases left unmatched: 7. The CDR3 contains 18 residues.